The following is a T cell receptor (beta chain) sequence with its context. Its antigen is as yet unknown. These data belong to a study of T cell responses to AZD1222 COVID-19 vaccine. Findings of the study overall: Donor demographics were predominantly white British with a female majority; clonal diversity may be underestimated.

The CDR3 runs to 13 residues. V was shortened by 0 bases and J by 7 bases, with 10 bases between the two germline ends. Sequenced by immunoSEQ multiplex PCR; TCRdb stores in-frame clones only, minus some. The sample holds tens of thousands of clones, nearly 90% seen once. The source was peripheral blood, collected on day 0 of AZD1222 vaccination. This receptor was taken from an adult in good health. The rearrangement links TRBV5-3 to TRBJ2-5; the D is unclear. TRBV5-3 has ORF status, its function being uncertain. CDR3 bases: TGTGCCAGAAGCTTGGCCTACGTGGGGACCCAGTACTTC. This translates into CARSLAYVGTQYF.